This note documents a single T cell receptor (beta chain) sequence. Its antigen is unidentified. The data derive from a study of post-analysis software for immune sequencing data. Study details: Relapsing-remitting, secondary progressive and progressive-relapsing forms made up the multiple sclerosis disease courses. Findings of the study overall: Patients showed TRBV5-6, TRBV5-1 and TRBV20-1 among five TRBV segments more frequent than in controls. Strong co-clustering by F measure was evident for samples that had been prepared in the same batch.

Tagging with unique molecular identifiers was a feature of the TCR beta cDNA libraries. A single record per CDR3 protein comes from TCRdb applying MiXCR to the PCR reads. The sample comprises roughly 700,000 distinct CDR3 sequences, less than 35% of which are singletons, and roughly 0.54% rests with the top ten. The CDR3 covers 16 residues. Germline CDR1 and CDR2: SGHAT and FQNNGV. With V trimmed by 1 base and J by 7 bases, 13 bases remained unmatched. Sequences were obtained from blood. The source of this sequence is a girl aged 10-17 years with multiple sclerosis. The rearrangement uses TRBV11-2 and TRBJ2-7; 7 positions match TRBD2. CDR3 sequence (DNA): TGTGCCAGCAGCTTAGGGACTAGTTTAGCCTACAATGAGCAGTACTTC. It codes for CASSLGTSLAYNEQYF.